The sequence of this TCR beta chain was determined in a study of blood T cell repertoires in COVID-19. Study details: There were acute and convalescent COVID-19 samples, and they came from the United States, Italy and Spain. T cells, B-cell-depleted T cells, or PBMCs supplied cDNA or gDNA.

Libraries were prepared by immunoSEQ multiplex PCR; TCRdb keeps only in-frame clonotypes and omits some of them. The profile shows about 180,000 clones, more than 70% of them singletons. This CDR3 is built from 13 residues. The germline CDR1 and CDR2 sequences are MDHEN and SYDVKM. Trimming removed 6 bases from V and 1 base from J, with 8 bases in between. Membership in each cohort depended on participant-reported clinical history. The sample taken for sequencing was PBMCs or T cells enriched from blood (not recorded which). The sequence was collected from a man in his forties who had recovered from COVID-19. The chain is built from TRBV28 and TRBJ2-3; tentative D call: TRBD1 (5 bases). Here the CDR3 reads CASRKTGTDTQYF. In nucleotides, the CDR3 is TGTGCCAGCAGAAAGACAGGCACAGATACGCAGTATTTT.